This is a list of T cell receptor beta chains from one sample in a study of cytomegalovirus exposure and HLA in healthy donors. Profiling relied on immunoSEQ multiplex PCR, and the TCRdb table lists in-frame clones only, not all of them. The sample lists 250,000 to 350,000 clones; about 90% were seen once. Sequencing was done on a sample of PBMCs. All receptors come from a woman aged 18 to 35 in good health and CMV-seronegative. Both conserved end residues are part of each CDR3. The D gene is left open where the match is weak. Clone size is given for some rows only: seen once, a few or many times, or a class if the clone is expanded.

V gene	D gene	clone size	J gene	CDR3 DNA	CDR3 protein
TRBV5-1	-	-	TRBJ2-7	TGCGCCAGCAGCTCACCGGACAGCAACTACGAGCAGTACTTC	CASSSPDSNYEQYF
TRBV27	TRBD1	-	TRBJ1-6	TGTGCCAGCGTCGGACAGGGGAATTCCTATAATTCACCCCTCCACTTT	CASVGQGNSYNSPLHF
TRBV14	TRBD2	-	TRBJ2-1	TGTGCCAGCAGCCAATTCAGGGAGGGCAATGAGCAGTTCTTC	CASSQFREGNEQFF
TRBV6-1	-	-	TRBJ1-1	TGTGCCAGCAGGAGGACAGTGAACACTGAAGCTTTCTTT	CASRRTVNTEAFF
TRBV6-5	-	-	TRBJ2-7	TGTGCCAGCAGTCTCGGGACAAACTACGAGCAGTACTTC	CASSLGTNYEQYF
TRBV2	-	once	TRBJ1-1	TGTGGAGCCCCCCCTCCCGCCACTGAAGCTTTCTTT	CGAPPPATEAFF
TRBV2	-	-	TRBJ1-1	TGTGCCAGCATCGTGGGGGGAACTGAAGCTTTCTTT	CASIVGGTEAFF
TRBV5-6	TRBD1	few	TRBJ2-1	TGTGCCAGCAGCACCGGGACAGTATACAATGAGCAGTTCTTC	CASSTGTVYNEQFF
TRBV25-1	TRBD2	-	TRBJ2-7	TGTGCCAGCAGTGCACTAGCGGGGGCCTCACACCTCTACGAGCAGTACTTC	CASSALAGASHLYEQYF
TRBV18	TRBD1	-	TRBJ1-4	TGTGCCAGCTCACCGGGGACAGATGAAAAACTGTTTTTT	CASSPGTDEKLFF
TRBV29-1	-	-	TRBJ1-1	TGCAGCGTACCAACAGTATCCTCTGAAGCTTTCTTT	CSVPTVSSEAFF
TRBV7-9	-	-	TRBJ1-1	TGTTCCAGCAGCTTAGTAGCGGACGAAGCTTTCTTT	CSSSLVADEAFF
TRBV30	TRBD1	-	TRBJ1-5	TGTGCCTGGAGTGTTGGGGACAGCGGGCAGCCCCAGCATTTT	CAWSVGDSGQPQHF
TRBV7-9	-	-	TRBJ1-1	TGTGCCAGCAGCCACGGACAGTTCGAAGCTTTCTTT	CASSHGQFEAFF
TRBV18	TRBD1	-	TRBJ2-7	TGTGCCAGCTCACCAGGGACAGAGATCTACGAGCAGTACTTC	CASSPGTEIYEQYF
TRBV19	-	-	TRBJ1-1	TGTGCCAGTAGTATGACAGGAATGAACACTGAAGCTTTCTTT	CASSMTGMNTEAFF
TRBV5-1	TRBD1	-	TRBJ1-2	TGCGCCAGCAGCCGGGACAGCCAAGTGGGCGGCTACACCTTC	CASSRDSQVGGYTF
TRBV27	-	few	TRBJ1-5	TGTGCCAGCGGGACTGAGCGGGGTGTAGGCAATCAGCCCCAGCATTTT	CASGTERGVGNQPQHF
TRBV7-8	-	-	TRBJ2-2	TGTGCCAGCAGCCAGGGGCGGGCGAACACCGGGGAGCTGTTTTTT	CASSQGRANTGELFF
TRBV20-1	-	-	TRBJ1-2	TGCAGTGCGGGGAGCGCGGGTGGCTACACCTTC	CSAGSAGGYTF
TRBV4-1	TRBD2	-	TRBJ2-1	TGCGCCAGCAGCCAAGCCGGGACTAGCGGGGTGGCGAATGAGCAGTTCTTC	CASSQAGTSGVANEQFF
TRBV5-1	TRBD1	-	TRBJ1-1	TGCGCCAGCAGCTGGGAGGGACAGGGATACACTGAAGCTTTCTTT	CASSWEGQGYTEAFF
TRBV30	-	-	TRBJ2-3	TGTGCCTGGACAGGGGAGGGGAGCACAGATACGCAGTATTTT	CAWTGEGSTDTQYF
TRBV6-5	TRBD1	-	TRBJ1-1	TGTGCCACCCACAGGGGAGAGGGTGAAGCTTTCTTT	CATHRGEGEAFF
TRBV7-8	TRBD1	-	TRBJ1-4	TGTGCCAGCAGATCACTAGGGACAGCTGAAAAACTGTTTTTT	CASRSLGTAEKLFF
TRBV5-1	-	-	TRBJ2-5	TGCGCCAGCAGCTTCCCAGAACAAGAGACCCAGTACTTC	CASSFPEQETQYF
TRBV7-8	TRBD1	-	TRBJ1-5	TGTGCCAGCAGACCCGAACAGGGGTTAGGCAATCAGCCCCAGCATTTT	CASRPEQGLGNQPQHF
TRBV10-3	TRBD2	-	TRBJ2-7	TGTGCCATCAGTGATGGCGGGGGGGTGCAGTACTTC	CAISDGGGVQYF
TRBV27	TRBD1	-	TRBJ2-7	TGTGCCAGCAGTTTTCTCGTACCGGGACAGGCTGACTACGAGCAGTACTTC	CASSFLVPGQADYEQYF
TRBV6-1	TRBD2	-	TRBJ2-3	TGTGCCAGCAGTGAGGTAGCGGGGGGGCCCCCAGATACGCAGTATTTT	CASSEVAGGPPDTQYF
TRBV5-5	-	-	TRBJ1-1	TGTGCCAGCAGCTTGATACAACAGAACACTGAAGCTTTCTTT	CASSLIQQNTEAFF
TRBV9	TRBD2	-	TRBJ2-1	TGTGCCAGCAGCGTTAGCGGGGGGGCAGTTGAGCAGTTCTTC	CASSVSGGAVEQFF
TRBV19	TRBD1	-	TRBJ1-2	TGTGCCAGTAGTATAAATGCGGGCAGGGGGATATATGGCTACACCTTC	CASSINAGRGIYGYTF
TRBV4-1	TRBD1	-	TRBJ2-7	TGCGCCAGCAGCCAAGCCGGGACAGGGCCCGGTAACGAGCAGTACTTC	CASSQAGTGPGNEQYF
TRBV7-9	-	-	TRBJ1-4	TGTGCCAGCAGCCCGAGCAGGGGTGCGGATGAAAAACTGTTTTTT	CASSPSRGADEKLFF
TRBV11-3	TRBD2	once	TRBJ2-3	TGTGCCAGCAGCGCGGGGGAGACTAGCACAGATACGCAGTATTTT	CASSAGETSTDTQYF
TRBV9	TRBD2	-	TRBJ2-3	TGTGCCAGCAGCCAAAGCGGGGGGGTAGAGACGCAGTATTTT	CASSQSGGVETQYF
TRBV5-5	-	-	TRBJ1-5	TGTGCCAGCAGCTTGGCGGTGACAGTCAATCAGCCCCAGCATTTT	CASSLAVTVNQPQHF
TRBV5-1	-	-	TRBJ2-3	TGCGCCAGCAGCAGCACGAGACAGGCAACGGGTTATGATACGCAGTATTTT	CASSSTRQATGYDTQYF
TRBV14	-	once	TRBJ2-3	TGTGCCAGCAGCCAAGATTTTCGGGATTTCGGCACAGATACGCAGTATTTT	CASSQDFRDFGTDTQYF
TRBV29-1	TRBD1	-	TRBJ2-1	TGCAGCTCCAGCGGGACAGGGAGTTACAATGAGCAGTTCTTC	CSSSGTGSYNEQFF